This T cell receptor beta chain came from a study of OX40 agonist ivuxolimab in advanced cancers. Study in general: Patients with prior anti-PD-1, anti-PD-L1 or anti-CTLA-4 therapy were eligible; approximately 37% had some.

Details on this clone: What it binds is unknown.

Sequenced by immunoSEQ multiplex PCR; TCRdb stores in-frame clones only, minus some. The table includes about 69,000 clones, 75% to 90% detected once. Findings and caveats of the study: More expanded clones were seen, on average, in CD8+ T cells than in CD4+.

The germline V gene encodes CDR1 SGDLS and CDR2 YYNGEE. With 7 bases clipped from V and 4 bases from J, the junction kept 2 bases outside the gene matches. The CDR3 loop spans 12 amino acids. The chain is built from TRBV9 and TRBJ2-5; TRBD2 matches at 9 bases. The clonotype comes from an adult with an advanced solid tumor such as melanoma, head and neck, liver or kidney cancer. Here the sequenced sample was CD4+ or CD8+ T cells sorted from blood, taken in a trial of the OX40 agonist ivuxolimab. The CDR3 DNA reads as TGTGCCAGCGCGGGGGGGTCAGAGACCCAGTACTTC. It translates to CASAGGSETQYF.